This T cell receptor (beta chain) emerged from a study of cytomegalovirus exposure and HLA in healthy donors. Study observations and caveats: Per published reports, the classifier diagnosed cytomegalovirus status with high specificity and sensitivity. In vitro confirmation showed a few CMV-associated chains to be CMV antigen specific.

A word on this clone: The target antigen is unknown.

Generated by immunoSEQ multiplex PCR, the TCRdb table keeps only in-frame clones and is missing some. The sample yields about 100,000 clones, almost 96% seen once. The CDR3 sequence is 13 residues long. Germline-derived CDR1 and CDR2 are SNHLY and FYNNEI. The V gene lost 3 bases and the J gene lost 6 bases, with 12 bases spanning the gap. Input material: PBMCs. The chain couples TRBV2 to TRBJ2-7, with D possibly being TRBD2 (5 bases). This TCR derives from a woman between 18 and 29 years old in good health and CMV-seronegative. The CDR3 DNA reads as TGTGCCAGCAGTGACGGGATCCCTACCGAGCAGTACTTC. Residues: CASSDGIPTEQYF.